Listed below are T cell receptor beta chains from one sample, sequenced in a study of neurological immune-mediated disorders. TCRdb re-called the 5' RACE reads through MiXCR, storing one row per CDR3 protein. The table lists more than 100,000 distinct CDR3 sequences, 10% to 13% of them singletons. Sequenced input: PBMCs. These receptors all stem from a female donor with HTLV-1-associated myelopathy (HAM/TSP). The CDR3 runs from the conserved cysteine through the conserved F or W. The order of the fields is J gene, D gene, V gene, clone size, CDR3 DNA, CDR3 protein. A D gene is named only where the DNA matches it firmly. Some rows have no size entry. The others give once, few or many, or a class for an expanded clone.

TRBJ2-7 | . | TRBV5-1 | few | TGCGCCAGGACGATAGTAAGGGGCTACGAGCAGTACTTC | CARTIVRGYEQYF
TRBJ2-7 | TRBD1 | TRBV5-1 | . | TGCGCCAGCAGCTTGGATGGACAGGGAAGGGGCTACGAGCAGTACTTC | CASSLDGQGRGYEQYF
TRBJ2-1 | TRBD2 | TRBV5-1 | many | TGCGCCAGCAGGCTACTACTAGCGGGGGGGCCGGTCGGTGAGCAGTTCTTC | CASRLLLAGGPVGEQFF
TRBJ1-5 | TRBD1 | TRBV20-1 | many | TGCAGTGCTAGACAGGGGGTAGGCAATCAGCCCCAGCATTTT | CSARQGVGNQPQHF
TRBJ2-1 | . | TRBV5-6 | few | TGTGCCAGCAGTGCCCTGAGTATGGGGGACGAATTCTACAATGAGCAGTTCTTC | CASSALSMGDEFYNEQFF
TRBJ1-6 | . | TRBV5-1 | . | TGCGCCAGCAGCACGACCGGGAGCTCCTATAATTCACCCCTCCACTTT | CASSTTGSSYNSPLHF
TRBJ2-3 | . | TRBV10-2 | . | TGCGCCAGCAGTGAGGACCCATTCCCTTACATGGCCGGGGAGCAGTATTTT | CASSEDPFPYMAGEQYF
TRBJ2-1 | . | TRBV7-9 | many | TGTGCCAGCAGCAAGGACAGTGTCAATGAGCAGTTCTTC | CASSKDSVNEQFF
TRBJ2-3 | TRBD2 | TRBV20-1 | once | TGCAGTTACCTCACTAGCGGGGGCACAGATACGCAGTATTTT | CSYLTSGGTDTQYF
TRBJ2-5 | . | TRBV5-1 | many | TGCGCCAGCAGCGGCCGGGACCAAGAGACCCAGTACTTC | CASSGRDQETQYF
TRBJ2-1 | . | TRBV7-7 | . | TGTGCCAGCAGCGAGGACTCCTCAACCTACAATGAGCAGTTCTTC | CASSEDSSTYNEQFF
TRBJ2-3 | TRBD1 | TRBV20-1 | many | TGCAGTGCTAGGGACAGGGTCGGGACAGATACGCAGTATTTT | CSARDRVGTDTQYF
TRBJ2-7 | . | TRBV5-8 | . | TGTGCCAGCAGCTTGGGCAGTACCTACGAGCAGTACTTC | CASSLGSTYEQYF
TRBJ2-7 | TRBD1 | TRBV15 | . | TGTGCCACCAGCAGAGATTGGCCCCGACAGGGCCCCTACGAGCAGTACTTC | CATSRDWPRQGPYEQYF
TRBJ1-2 | . | TRBV27 | many | TGTGCCAGCAGTCGGGACGACAACTATGGCTACACCTTC | CASSRDDNYGYTF
TRBJ2-1 | TRBD1 | TRBV12-3/TRBV12-4 | . | TGTGCCAGCGGGGGCCCGGGACAGGGTAATCGTGAGCAGTTCTTC | CASGGPGQGNREQFF
TRBJ1-6 | TRBD1 | TRBV20-1 | . | TGCAGTGCCAGGATACAAAGGGACAGGGGGTGGGATGACAATTCACCCCTCCACTTT | CSARIQRDRGWDDNSPLHF
TRBJ1-1 | . | TRBV7-8 | many | TGTGCCAGCAGCTTAATGGGAGGCACTGAAGCTTTCTTT | CASSLMGGTEAFF
TRBJ2-2 | . | TRBV10-3 | . | TGTGCCATCAGTGAGGAAGGGTCCAACACCGGGGAGCTGTTTTTT | CAISEEGSNTGELFF
TRBJ1-1 | . | TRBV16 | many | TGTGCCAGCAGTTACCGACAGCCACCTCCTGAAGCTTTCTTT | CASSYRQPPPEAFF
TRBJ2-1 | TRBD2 | TRBV20-1 | . | TGCAGTGCTAGAGATGCTAAGCGGGACCTCTACAATGAGCAGTTCTTC | CSARDAKRDLYNEQFF
TRBJ1-5 | TRBD1 | TRBV6-2/TRBV6-3 | many | TGTGCCAGCAGTTCTTGGACAGGGGGTTCCAGCAATCAGCCCCAGCATTTT | CASSSWTGGSSNQPQHF
TRBJ1-1 | . | TRBV3-1 | many | TGTGCCAGCAGCCCTATCGGGGGGCTGGTTGAAGCTTTCTTT | CASSPIGGLVEAFF
TRBJ2-7 | . | TRBV20-1 | many | TGCAGTGCTAGTCAGGCGGTCCTTCCTTCCTACGAGCAGTACTTC | CSASQAVLPSYEQYF
TRBJ2-5 | TRBD2 | TRBV5-1 | many | TGCGCCAGCAGCTTGGTTCCTAGCGGGGGCCAAGAGACCCAGTACTTC | CASSLVPSGGQETQYF
TRBJ2-5 | TRBD1 | TRBV5-1 | . | TGCGCCAGCAGCCCGGGACAGGGTCAAGAGACCCAGTACTTC | CASSPGQGQETQYF
TRBJ2-7 | . | TRBV5-1 | many | TGCGCCAGCAGCTTGGAAACAGCTGCCTACGAGCAGTACTTC | CASSLETAAYEQYF
TRBJ1-1 | . | TRBV14 | . | TGTGCCAGCAGCCAAGTGCTAGGGATGAACACTGAAGCTTTCTTT | CASSQVLGMNTEAFF
TRBJ1-1 | . | TRBV27 | many | TGTGCCAGCAGTCGGATGGGTACCACTGAAGCTTTCTTT | CASSRMGTTEAFF
TRBJ2-3 | . | TRBV18 | . | TGTGCCAGCTCACCCTTGAAATCGGGAGCAGATACGCAGTATTTT | CASSPLKSGADTQYF
TRBJ2-7 | . | TRBV5-1 | many | TGCGCCAGCAGCCTGCGGGGGACAGGATACGAGCAGTACTTC | CASSLRGTGYEQYF
TRBJ2-4 | TRBD2 | TRBV7-8 | many | TGTGCCAGCAGCTTAGCGTGGAGGGAGGGTGACAAAAACATTCAGTACTTC | CASSLAWREGDKNIQYF
TRBJ2-7 | . | TRBV28 | . | TGTGCCAGCAGCCGGCGTGGCAAGCAGTACTTC | CASSRRGKQYF
TRBJ1-6 | . | TRBV3-1 | many | TGTGCCAGCAGCCAGGGGCGTATCTCCCTCCACTTT | CASSQGRISLHF
TRBJ2-5 | TRBD1 | TRBV5-1 | once | TGCGTCAGCAGCTTGAGGGGTTCGACAGGGGGGGAAGAGACCCAGTACTTC | CVSSLRGSTGGEETQYF
TRBJ2-3 | TRBD2 | TRBV29-1 | many | TGCAGCCACAAGGGACTAGGCACAGATACGCAGTATTTT | CSHKGLGTDTQYF
TRBJ1-1 | TRBD1 | TRBV10-3 | many | TGTGCCATCAGTGGACAGGGGCACACTGAAGCTTTCTTT | CAISGQGHTEAFF
TRBJ2-7 | TRBD2 | TRBV12-3/TRBV12-4 | many | TGTGCCAGCGGACCCCCGGCTAGCGGGGGGGCCGAGCAGTACTTC | CASGPPASGGAEQYF
TRBJ2-7 | . | TRBV20-1 | many | TGCAGTGCTCCCAAGGGGAAAAGTTACGAGCAGTACTTC | CSAPKGKSYEQYF